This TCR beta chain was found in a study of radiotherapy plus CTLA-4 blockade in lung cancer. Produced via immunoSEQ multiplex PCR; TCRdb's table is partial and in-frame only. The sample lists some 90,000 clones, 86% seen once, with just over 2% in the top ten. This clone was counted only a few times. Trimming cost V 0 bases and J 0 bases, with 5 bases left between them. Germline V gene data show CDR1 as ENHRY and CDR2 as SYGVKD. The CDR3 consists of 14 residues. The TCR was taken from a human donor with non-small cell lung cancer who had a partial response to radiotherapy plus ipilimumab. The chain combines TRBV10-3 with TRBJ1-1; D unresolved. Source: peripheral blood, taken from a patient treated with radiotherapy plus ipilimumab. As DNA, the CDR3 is TGTGCCATCAGTGAGTCGGCAGTGAACACTGAAGCTTTCTTT. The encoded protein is CAISESAVNTEAFF.